This T cell receptor (beta chain) was captured by sequencing in a study of beta chain features in type 1 diabetes. General study results and limits: Lower insertion and higher deletion counts appeared at VDJ junctions in type 1 diabetes patients. Type 1 diabetes patients had moderately but significantly shorter TCRB CDR3s in all four CD4+ subsets.

As to this clone: Its specificity is unknown.

CDR3 length equals 15 residues. Germline CDR1 reads KGHSH; CDR2 reads LQKENI. V shed 3 bases and J shed 1 base, with 10 bases lying between them. Every sorted population was more than 95% pure. Expressed TCRB transcripts got sequenced, as all isolated RNA was reverse transcribed. Some clones are missing from TCRdb's copy, which holds only in-frame ones; the method was immunoSEQ multiplex PCR. This sample has some 360,000 clones, with roughly 21% found just once. The chain joins TRBV18 to TRBJ1-3; D is unclear. Sequencing input: naive CD4+ T cells from blood. The receptor was isolated from a woman aged 18-29 years in good health. This CDR3 is CASSPLEGSGNTIYF. DNA for the CDR3: TGTGCCAGCTCACCGTTGGAGGGATCTGGAAACACCATATATTTT.